These 14 T cell receptor beta chains were sequenced from one sample in a study of blood T cell repertoires in COVID-19. TCRdb's table, derived via immunoSEQ multiplex PCR, lists solely in-frame clones and lacks some. The sample lists 120,000 to 150,000 clones, 65% to 90% occurring once. Sequenced sample: peripheral blood. These receptors were obtained from a woman between 50 and 59 years old in a cohort sampled during active or convalescent COVID-19.

This sequence joins TRBV6-6 and TRBJ1-1; TRBD1 aligns across 7 bases. Germline V gives CDR1 MNHNY, CDR2 SVGAGI (reference sequence). The ends lost 7 bases at V and 2 bases at J; junction bases unmatched: 10. This CDR3 is 15 amino acids long. CDR3: CASTQDRLGNTEAFF. CDR3 sequence (DNA): TGTGCCAGCACACAGGACAGGTTGGGAAACACTGAAGCTTTCTTT.

CDR3 sequence reads: CASSIRGTQYF. As DNA, the CDR3 is TGTGCCAGTAGTATACGAGGGACCCAGTACTTC. The rearrangement joins TRBV19 to TRBJ2-5; D not certain. The germline V gene encodes CDR1 LNHDA and CDR2 SQIVND (reference sequence). CDR3 length: 11 amino acids. V was clipped by 2 bases and J by 7 bases, with 5 bases between them.

The rearrangement links TRBV7-9 to TRBJ2-3; 9 nucleotides align to TRBD2. Germline trimming cut 8 bases from V and 7 bases from J; bases unmatched to any gene: 4. The CDR3 consists of 12 residues. CDR1 and CDR2 (germline): SEHNR, FQNEAQ (reference sequence). CDR3 nucleotide sequence: TGTGCCAGCCTAGCGGGGTCGAATACGCAGTATTTT. This sequence encodes CASLAGSNTQYF. Full variable domain (missing parts from reference TRBV7-9 and TRBJ2-3): DTGVSQNPRHKITKRGQNVTFRCDPISEHNRLYWYRQTLGQGPEFLTYFQNEAQLEKSRLLSDRFSAERPKGSFSTLEIQRTEQGDSAMYLCASLAGSNTQYFGPGTRLTVL.

The genes are TRBV6-5 and TRBJ2-1; the match to TRBD2 covers 8 bases. Per the germline V gene, CDR1 is MNHEY and CDR2 is SVGAGI. With V trimmed by 4 bases and J by 7 bases, 9 bases remained unmatched. CDR3 size: 15 residues. The CDR3 region is CASSSVGLASNEQFF. The CDR3 DNA sequence: TGTGCCAGCAGTTCAGTCGGACTAGCTTCGAATGAGCAGTTCTTC.

The table lists this clone with a few counts. The V gene is TRBV13, the J gene TRBJ2-7; 9 bases fit TRBD2. From germline, CDR1 is PRHDT and CDR2 FYEKMQ (reference sequence). This CDR3 has 14 amino acids. V trimming: 5 bases; J trimming: 2 bases; junction bases outside the gene matches: 4. CDR3: CASSPSGAAYEQYF. The CDR3 DNA follows: TGTGCCAGCAGCCCTAGCGGGGCGGCCTACGAGCAGTACTTC.

The chain is built from TRBV7-9 and TRBJ1-1; TRBD1 aligns across 7 bases. The CDR3 length is 14 residues. Losses at the gene ends were 5 bases for V and 4 bases for J; bases not matched to a gene: 7. CDR1 and CDR2 from the germline V gene are SEHNR and FQNEAQ (reference sequence). For the CDR3, the DNA is TGTGCCAGCAGCAGACAGGGAAGCGTCACTGAAGCTTTCTTT. Protein: CASSRQGSVTEAFF. Together with reference TRBV7-9 and TRBJ1-1, the CDR3 gives the full variable domain: DTGVSQNPRHKITKRGQNVTFRCDPISEHNRLYWYRQTLGQGPEFLTYFQNEAQLEKSRLLSDRFSAERPKGSFSTLEIQRTEQGDSAMYLCASSRQGSVTEAFFGQGTRLTVV.

The chain joins TRBV19 to TRBJ1-2; D is perhaps TRBD1 (6 bases). Trimming shortened V by 5 bases and J by 2 bases, and 9 bases separated the two germline ends. Germline loops: CDR1 LNHDA, CDR2 SQIVND (reference sequence). This CDR3 is built from 13 residues. The CDR3 DNA is TGTGCCAGTAGTGGGGGACACAACTATGGCTACACCTTC. Its protein product is CASSGGHNYGYTF.

This chain uses TRBV4-1 with TRBJ1-5, with 9 bases identical to TRBD1. Trimming took 8 bases from V and 7 from J; bases not matched to a gene: 9. This CDR3 has 14 amino acids. Germline V gene lookup returns CDR1 MGHRA and CDR2 YSYEKL. For the CDR3, the DNA is TGCGCCAGCGCAAAGAGGGACAGGGAGCAGCCCCAGCATTTT. This translates into CASAKRDREQPQHF.

J is TRBJ2-1 and V is TRBV10-1, with D perhaps matching TRBD1 (5 bases). V gave up 4 bases and J gave up 10 bases, with 8 bases separating them. The CDR3 length is 11 residues. The germline V gene encodes CDR1 WNHNN and CDR2 SYGVQD (reference sequence). CDR3 coding DNA: TGCGCCAGCAGTGGATCAGGGGAGCAGTTCTTC. It yields the protein CASSGSGEQFF.

In this sample, this clone turned up a few times. The rearrangement links TRBV7-4 to TRBJ2-1; TRBD2 aligns across 8 bases. V was clipped by 2 bases and J by 1 base; unmatched bases: 10. CDR1 is SGHVT, CDR2 SQSDAQ, per germline. This CDR3 comprises 18 residues. The CDR3 region has the DNA TGTGCCAGCAGCTTATGCCGCGGGCGGGGGGCATCCTACAATGAGCAGTTCTTC. Residues: CASSLCRGRGASYNEQFF.

This chain links TRBV15 with TRBJ1-4; D possibly corresponds to TRBD1 (5 bases). The germline V and J ends were trimmed by 0 bases and 10 bases, with 15 bases remaining between them. CDR1 and CDR2 (germline): LNHNV, YYDKDF (reference sequence). This CDR3 comprises 15 residues. CDR3: CATSRDRGLRGKLFF. CDR3 DNA sequence: TGTGCCACCAGCAGAGATAGGGGCCTCCGTGGAAAACTGTTTTTT.

The chain uses TRBV30 and TRBJ2-1, with 8 nucleotides matching TRBD2. Looked up from germline, CDR1 is GTSNPN and CDR2 is SVGIG (reference sequence). V shed 3 bases and J 10 bases; nucleotides not matched to a gene: 8. The CDR3 consists of 13 residues. For the CDR3, the DNA is TGTGCCTGGAGCCCAGGACTAGCCGGGGAGCAGTTCTTC. It codes for CAWSPGLAGEQFF.

Turning to this clone: The junction does not match germline at one end; this may be a read error. This chain joins TRBV24-1 and TRBJ1-2; 7 nucleotides match TRBD1. The CDR3 has 16 residues. Germline CDR1 is KGHDR and CDR2 is SFDVKD. CDR3 nucleotides: TGTGCCCCCAGTCCGGGACAGTCATTTACAGGATATGGCTACACCTTC. Its protein is CAPSPGQSFTGYGYTF.

The chain carries TRBV7-8 and TRBJ2-3; tentatively, D is TRBD1 (5 bases). The CDR3 sequence is 15 residues long. V was shortened by 1 base and J by 2 bases, with 10 bases between the two germline ends. Per the germline V gene, CDR1 is SGHVS and CDR2 is FQNEAQ. The CDR3 DNA reads as TGTGCCAGCAGCTTAGTTGCTGGGGCCACAGATACGCAGTATTTT. It encodes CASSLVAGATDTQYF. The variable domain in full, with the rest retrieved from reference TRBV7-8 and TRBJ2-3, is GAGVSQSPRYKVAKRGQDVALRCDPISGHVSLFWYQQALGQGPEFLTYFQNEAQLDKSGLPSDRFFAERPEGSVSTLKIQRTQQEDSAVYLCASSLVAGATDTQYFGPGTRLTVL.